The subject of this entry is one TCR beta chain. The sample comes from a study of shared clonotypes between healthy human individuals. Trimming took 0 bases from V and 4 from J, leaving 15 bases between them. The CDR3 length is 16 residues. CDR1 and CDR2 (germline): LNHNV, YYDKDF (reference sequence). Method: immunoSEQ multiplex PCR; TCRdb's copy keeps in-frame clones and lacks some. Found here are roughly 1,500,000 clones, 95% to 99% of them singletons; the top ten hold roughly 0.45%. The receptor was isolated from a man aged 30-40 years in good health. The chain joins TRBV15 to TRBJ1-2, with D possibly matching TRBD1 (5 bases). The sequenced sample consisted of naive CD4+ T cells sorted from blood. Subset in this sample: CD45RA+ positively selected. This chain's CDR3 is CATSRDATGTRYGYTF. The DNA of the CDR3 is TGTGCCACCAGCAGAGATGCTACCGGGACGCGCTATGGCTACACCTTC.